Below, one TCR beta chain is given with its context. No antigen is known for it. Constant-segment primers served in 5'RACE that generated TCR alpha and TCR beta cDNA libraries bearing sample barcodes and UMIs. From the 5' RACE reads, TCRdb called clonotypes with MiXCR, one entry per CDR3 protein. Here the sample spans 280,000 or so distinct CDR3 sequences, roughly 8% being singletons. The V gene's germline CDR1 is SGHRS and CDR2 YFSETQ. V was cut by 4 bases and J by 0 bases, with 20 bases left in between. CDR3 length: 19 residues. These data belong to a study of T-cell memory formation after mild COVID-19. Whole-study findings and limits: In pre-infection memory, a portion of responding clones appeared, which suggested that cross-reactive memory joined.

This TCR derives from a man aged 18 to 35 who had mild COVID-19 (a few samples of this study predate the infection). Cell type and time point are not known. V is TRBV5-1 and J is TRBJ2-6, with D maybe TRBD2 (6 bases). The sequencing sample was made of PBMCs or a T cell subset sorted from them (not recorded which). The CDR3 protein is CASSALLGGQSSGANVLTF. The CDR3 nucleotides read TGCGCCAGCAGCGCTCTTCTGGGAGGACAAAGCTCTGGGGCCAACGTCCTGACTTTC.